The 7 T cell receptor beta chains below were found in one sample sequenced in a study of CD8 T cells in Susac syndrome. It was with random hexamers that about 0.45 to 1 ug RNA was reverse transcribed. TCRdb ran MiXCR on the immunoSEQ multiplex PCR reads and lists one entry per CDR3 protein. The sample holds about 120,000 distinct CDR3 sequences, around 94% seen once. The specimen was CD8+ T cells from PBMCs. The receptor source for this set is a human donor with Susac syndrome.

The V and J genes are TRBV29-1 and TRBJ2-3, with 8 nucleotides matching TRBD2. V gave up 8 bases and J gave up 4 bases; unmatched junction bases: 8. CDR3 length equals 13 residues. The germline gives CDR1 SQVTM, CDR2 ANQGSEA. CDR3: CSTRSGGADTQYF. CDR3 DNA sequence: TGCAGCACGAGAAGCGGGGGCGCAGATACGCAGTATTTT.

The chain uses TRBV25-1 and TRBJ2-7; D remains ambiguous. The CDR3 totals 14 residues. Germline CDR1 is MGHDK and CDR2 is SYGVNS. The V gene lost 4 bases and the J gene lost 5 bases, with 15 bases spanning the gap. CDR3: CASSGEGGFDEQYF. CDR3 in DNA: TGTGCCAGCAGTGGCGAAGGTGGTTTCGACGAGCAGTACTTC.

The rearrangement joins TRBV5-1 to TRBJ1-2, with TRBD1 matching 12 bases. J gave up 8 bases and V 4 bases, and 6 bases lay outside the gene matches. There are 14 residues in the CDR3. CDR1 is SGHRS and CDR2 is YFSETQ in the germline V gene. The CDR3 sequence is CASSATGTGGGYTF. CDR3 bases: TGCGCCAGCAGCGCAACCGGGACAGGGGGCGGCTACACCTTC.

This chain joins TRBV4-1 and TRBJ2-7; 10 nucleotides match TRBD1. The CDR3 runs 14 residues. The junction had 2 bases not matched to a gene; V was cut back by 6 bases and J by 0 bases. The V gene's germline CDR1 is MGHRA and CDR2 YSYEKL. The CDR3 sequence is CASSRQGASYEQYF. CDR3 DNA: TGCGCCAGCAGTCGACAGGGGGCCTCCTACGAGCAGTACTTC.

The rearrangement joins TRBV12-3 or TRBV12-4 to TRBJ2-2; D remains unclear. Trimming left V 4 bases short and J 0 bases short, with 3 bases between. CDR3 length: 13 amino acids. The DNA for the CDR3 is TGTGCCAGCAGTTCGACGAACACCGGGGAGCTGTTTTTT. It yields the protein CASSSTNTGELFF.

Worth noting for this clonotype: One junction end does not reproduce the germline sequence, and a read error may be involved. The V gene is TRBV3-1, the J gene TRBJ2-5; D is tentatively TRBD1 or TRBD2 (5 bases each). Germline CDR1 and CDR2: LGHDT and YNNKEL (reference sequence). This CDR3 spans 14 amino acids. CDR3 sequence (DNA): TGTGCCAGCAGTCAAGGGGCAGGCGGGTTATCGGATGACTTC. Its translation is CASSQGAGGLSDDF.

The chain combines TRBV5-4 with TRBJ2-7, with a weak D call TRBD1 (6 bases). Germline CDR1 is SGHNT and CDR2 is YYREEE (reference sequence). V lost 4 bases and J lost 2, with 22 bases in between. The CDR3 extends over 17 amino acids. The CDR3: CASSMRTDTDLPYEQYF. For the CDR3, the DNA is TGTGCCAGCAGCATGAGGACAGACACAGACCTACCCTACGAGCAGTACTTC.